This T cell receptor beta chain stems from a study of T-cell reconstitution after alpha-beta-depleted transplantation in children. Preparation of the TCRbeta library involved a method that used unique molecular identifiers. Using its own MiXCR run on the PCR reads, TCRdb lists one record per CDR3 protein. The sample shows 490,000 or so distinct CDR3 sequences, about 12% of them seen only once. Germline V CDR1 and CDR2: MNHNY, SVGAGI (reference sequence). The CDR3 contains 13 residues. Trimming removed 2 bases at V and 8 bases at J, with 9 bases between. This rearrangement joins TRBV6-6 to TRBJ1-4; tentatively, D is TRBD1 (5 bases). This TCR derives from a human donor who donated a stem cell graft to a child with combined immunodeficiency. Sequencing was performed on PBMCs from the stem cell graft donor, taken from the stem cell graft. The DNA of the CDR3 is TGTGCCAGCAGTTACAGGGGCCCCGAAAAACTGTTTTTT. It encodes CASSYRGPEKLFF.